Shown below are 10 T cell receptor beta chains from a single sample sequenced in a study of TIL therapy for anti-PD-1-resistant metastatic lung cancer. Sample time point: pre-treatment sample, taken before nivolumab and TIL therapy. Pleural nodules or supraclavicular lymph nodes made up most of the excised metastases sampled. The libraries were made with immunoSEQ v3. Method: immunoSEQ multiplex PCR; TCRdb's copy keeps in-frame clones and lacks some. Altogether some 6,300 clones are present, 66% being singletons, with the ten largest covering more than 15%. Sequenced material: tumor tissue, taken at baseline. Receptors originate from a person aged 25 to 80 with non-small cell lung cancer.

Within the sample, this clone is medium-sized. The rearrangement links TRBV3-1 (or the pseudogene TRBV3-2) to TRBJ1-1; D remains unclear. The CDR3 runs 11 residues. Germline loops: CDR1 LGHDT, CDR2 YNNKEL (reference sequence). The V end lost 2 bases, the J end lost 8 bases, and 6 bases lay between the germline ends. The CDR3 DNA sequence: TGTGCCAGCAGCCAATCTGGGGAAGCTTTCTTT. Residues: CASSQSGEAFF.

This chain uses TRBV7-2 with TRBJ2-7; 8 positions match TRBD1. V gave up 5 bases and J gave up 7 bases; unmatched junction bases: 10. CDR3 length: 14 amino acids. The V gene's germline CDR1 is SGHTA and CDR2 FQGNSA. CDR3 coding DNA: TGTGCCAGCAGCCTTCCCCAGGGGGCGCGTGAGCAGTACTTC. This sequence encodes CASSLPQGAREQYF. Complete variable domain (other parts from reference TRBV7-2 and TRBJ2-7): GAGVSQSPSNKVTEKGKDVELRCDPISGHTALYWYRQSLGQGLEFLIYFQGNSAPDKSGLPSDRFSAERTGGSVSTLTIQRTQQEDSAVYLCASSLPQGAREQYFGPGTRLTVT.

The chain joins TRBV18 to TRBJ1-2; the D is unclear. Germline lookup yields CDR1 KGHSH and CDR2 LQKENI. The length of the CDR3 is 14 residues. The V end lost 5 bases, the J end lost 5 bases, and 15 bases lay between the germline ends. The CDR3 DNA follows: TGTGCCAGCTCAACGGGAGAGGGTTGGTATGGCTACACCTTC. It specifies CASSTGEGWYGYTF. The variable domain in full, with the rest retrieved from reference TRBV18 and TRBJ1-2, is NAGVMQNPRHLVRRRGQEARLRCSPMKGHSHVYWYRQLPEEGLKFMVYLQKENIIDESGMPKERFSAEFPKEGPSILRIQQVVRGDSAAYFCASSTGEGWYGYTFGSGTRLTVV.

V gene TRBV12-3 or TRBV12-4 combines with J gene TRBJ2-7; D might be TRBD1 (6 bases). Between the trimmed V and J ends, which lost 7 bases and 7 bases, there was a span of 14 bases. This CDR3 is built from 12 residues. DNA for the CDR3: TGTGCCAGCACCATTACAGGGTTTGAGCAGTACTTC. Its translation: CASTITGFEQYF.

V gene TRBV21-1 combines with J gene TRBJ2-5. TRBV21-1 is listed as a pseudogene. The length of the CDR3 is 12 residues. DNA for the CDR3: TGTGCCAGATGGGCAGTCCGGGTGACCCAGTACTTC. Protein sequence: CARWAVRVTQYF.

This sequence joins TRBV2 and TRBJ2-7, with D possibly TRBD1 on 6 matching bases. This CDR3 has 14 residues. Trimming shortened V by 4 bases and J by 3 bases, and 13 bases separated the two germline ends. Per germline, CDR1 SNHLY and CDR2 FYNNEI. CDR3 sequence: CASSGQGQLYEQYF. The DNA of the CDR3 is TGTGCCAGCAGTGGCCAAGGACAGCTCTACGAGCAGTACTTC.

The chain is built from TRBV10-1 and TRBJ2-7; D is ambiguous. Germline V gene data show CDR1 as WNHNN and CDR2 as SYGVQD (reference sequence). V lost 2 bases and J 5 bases, leaving 13 bases between the germline ends. The length of the CDR3 is 14 residues. CDR3 region: CASSEGSTRDEQYF. The DNA for the CDR3 is TGCGCCAGCAGTGAGGGATCTACCCGCGACGAGCAGTACTTC.

V and J are TRBV10-3 and TRBJ2-3; 7 bases line up with TRBD2. Trimming took 8 bases from V and 2 from J; bases not matched to a gene: 4. The germline gives CDR1 ENHRY, CDR2 SYGVKD. The CDR3 has 13 residues. CDR3 nucleotide sequence: TGTGCCATCCGGGGGGAGTTCACAGATACGCAGTATTTT. Protein product: CAIRGEFTDTQYF.

The CDR3 sequence is CASSPSDKNQPQHF. The CDR3 nucleotides read TGCGCCAGCAGTCCATCAGATAAAAATCAGCCCCAGCATTTT. The chain employs TRBV5-1 and TRBJ1-5; no clear D gene. The CDR3 covers 14 residues. V lost 5 bases and J lost 4, with 13 bases in between. Per germline, CDR1 SGHRS and CDR2 YFSETQ.

This clone was seen a single time. The CDR3 loop is CSVAQGTETQYF. The CDR3 region has the DNA TGCAGCGTTGCACAGGGAACAGAGACCCAGTACTTC. The chain combines TRBV29-1 with TRBJ2-5; possibly TRBD1 for D (6 bases). Per germline, CDR1 SQVTM and CDR2 ANQGSEA. Trimming left V 4 bases short and J 4 bases short, with 10 bases between. The CDR3 has 12 amino acids.